Listed here are 18 T cell receptor beta chains from one sample, sequenced in a study of cytomegalovirus exposure and HLA in healthy donors. The data were produced by immunoSEQ multiplex PCR, yet TCRdb's version contains in-frame clones alone and is incomplete. Of 150,000 to 200,000 clones listed, 70% to 90% are singletons. The sample was PBMCs. These receptors all stem from a woman aged 25 to 45 in good health and CMV-seronegative.

The chain carries TRBV27 and TRBJ1-1; 11 nucleotides line up with TRBD1. This CDR3 spans 13 amino acids. Germline assignment: CDR1 MNHEY and CDR2 SMNVEV (reference sequence). With 7 bases clipped from V and 6 bases from J, the junction kept 4 bases outside the gene matches. The CDR3 sequence: CASTGQGGSEAFF. Written as DNA, the CDR3 is TGTGCCAGCACGGGACAGGGGGGTTCTGAAGCTTTCTTT.

The gene calls are TRBV9 and TRBJ2-7, with D tentatively TRBD1 or TRBD2 (5 bases each). The CDR3 spans 14 residues. V shed 2 bases and J shed 4 bases, with 13 bases lying between them. Germline lookup yields CDR1 SGDLS and CDR2 YYNGEE. In nucleotides, the CDR3 is TGTGCCAGCAGCGTCGGGACCGTTGAATACGAGCAGTACTTC. This gives the protein CASSVGTVEYEQYF.

This rearrangement joins TRBV6-6 to TRBJ1-1; D remains unclear. Trimming removed 2 bases from V and 0 bases from J, with 7 bases in between. Germline V gene sequence: CDR1 MNHNY, CDR2 SVGAGI (reference sequence). The length of the CDR3 is 14 residues. The CDR3, as DNA: TGTGCCAGCAGTTACGGGGAATTGAACACTGAAGCTTTCTTT. This sequence encodes CASSYGELNTEAFF.

This clone was counted only a few times. The gene calls are TRBV14 and TRBJ2-1, with 8 bases matching TRBD2. CDR3 length equals 15 residues. The trim removed 4 bases at V and 2 bases at J, leaving 4 bases unmatched. Germline-derived CDR1 and CDR2 are SGHDN and FVKESK. CDR3: CASSPGTRPYNEQFF. As DNA, the CDR3 is TGTGCCAGCAGCCCCGGGACTAGGCCCTACAATGAGCAGTTCTTC.

The V call is TRBV5-1, the J call TRBJ2-2; D is undetermined. The CDR3 sequence is 11 residues long. Germline CDR1 reads SGHRS; CDR2 reads YFSETQ. The germline V and J ends were trimmed by 2 bases and 6 bases, with 2 bases remaining between them. The CDR3 DNA reads TGCGCCAGCAGCTTTCCCGGGGAGCTGTTTTTT. This gives the protein CASSFPGELFF.

The rearrangement links TRBV21-1 to TRBJ1-2; the listed D gene, TRBD1, was not tested against the DNA. TRBV21-1 is classified as a pseudogene. The CDR3 runs to 16 residues. The CDR3 DNA reads TGTGCCAGCAGCAAAGCATCCGGGACAGGGGTCTATGGCTACACCTTC. Residues: CASSKASGTGVYGYTF.

The chain joins TRBV30 to TRBJ2-7; 10 bases fit TRBD1. V lost 5 bases and J lost 6; bases outside the gene matches: 1. Germline V lookup: CDR1 GTSNPN, CDR2 SVGIG (reference sequence). There are 11 residues in the CDR3. CDR3 DNA sequence: TGTGCCTGGGGGGACAGGGGCGAGCAGTACTTC. Encoded protein: CAWGDRGEQYF.

The chain links TRBV29-1 to TRBJ2-5; D is undetermined. This CDR3 contains 12 residues. The V gene lost 4 bases and the J gene lost 7 bases, with 13 bases spanning the gap. CDR1 is SQVTM, CDR2 ANQGSEA, per germline. Here the CDR3 reads CSVVASSSTQYF. The CDR3 DNA reads as TGCAGCGTTGTGGCAAGCTCCTCGACCCAGTACTTC.

J is TRBJ2-2 and V is TRBV5-1; maybe TRBD1 (5 bases). CDR1 is SGHRS, CDR2 YFSETQ, per germline. CDR3 length equals 14 residues. V was clipped by 3 bases and J by 1 base, with 7 bases between them. This chain's CDR3 is CASSWGKNTGELFF. For the CDR3, the DNA is TGCGCCAGCAGCTGGGGCAAGAACACCGGGGAGCTGTTTTTT. The whole variable domain, filled in from reference TRBV5-1 and TRBJ2-2, reads KAGVTQTPRYLIKTRGQQVTLSCSPISGHRSVSWYQQTPGQGLQFLFEYFSETQRNKGNFPGRFSGRQFSNSRSEMNVSTLELGDSALYLCASSWGKNTGELFFGEGSRLTVL.

The rearrangement joins TRBV7-9 to TRBJ1-1; 7 nucleotides match TRBD1. The CDR3 totals 13 residues. Trimming at V came to 10 bases and at J to 5 bases, leaving 10 bases not matched to a gene. Germline V gene lookup returns CDR1 SEHNR and CDR2 FQNEAQ (reference sequence). The CDR3 nucleotides read TGTGCCACCCAGACAGGGTATGGTACTGAAGCTTTCTTT. Its translation is CATQTGYGTEAFF.

The CDR3 coding sequence is TGTGCCAGCAGCTCGTGGGGGGAGGGCTACAATGAGCAGTTCTTC. Its translation is CASSSWGEGYNEQFF. The gene calls are TRBV5-4 and TRBJ2-1; TRBD2 aligns across 7 bases. Germline assignment: CDR1 SGHNT and CDR2 YYREEE (reference sequence). The CDR3 sequence is 15 residues long. J lost 3 bases, V lost 3 bases, and 6 bases had no gene match.

The V and J genes are TRBV7-2 and TRBJ2-5, with D tentatively TRBD1 (6 bases). Germline assignment: CDR1 SGHTA and CDR2 FQGNSA. Trimming took 5 bases from V and 5 from J, leaving 21 bases between them. This CDR3 comprises 16 residues. The CDR3 region is CASSVPGQGLLETQYF. The CDR3 bases are TGTGCCAGCAGCGTACCGGGACAAGGTCTTTTGGAGACCCAGTACTTC.

The chain combines TRBV2 with TRBJ2-3; D may be TRBD2 (6 bases). This CDR3 has 16 amino acids. CDR1 is SNHLY and CDR2 is FYNNEI in the germline V gene. Trimming cost V 4 bases and J 2 bases, with 16 bases left between them. DNA of the CDR3: TGTGCCAGCAGTGCTGGGTGGACTAAAAACACAGATACGCAGTATTTT. It translates to CASSAGWTKNTDTQYF.

V is TRBV5-1 and J is TRBJ2-1; 7 bases match TRBD1. This CDR3 has 16 residues. The germline CDR1 and CDR2 sequences are SGHRS and YFSETQ. V was pared by 4 bases and J by 0 bases, with 7 bases of the junction left unmatched. The CDR3 bases are TGCGCCAGCAGCACCAACCGGGACAGCTCCTACAATGAGCAGTTCTTC. Protein sequence: CASSTNRDSSYNEQFF.

The chain is built from TRBV7-6 and TRBJ1-3, with D unclear. CDR1 is SGHVS, CDR2 FNYEAQ, per germline. This CDR3 spans 16 amino acids. V gave up 4 bases and J gave up 4 bases, with 17 bases separating them. This CDR3 is CASSYMSRGAGNTIYF. CDR3 DNA: TGTGCCAGCAGCTACATGTCGCGGGGTGCGGGAAACACCATATATTTT.

This clone was counted once. V gene TRBV6-1 combines with J gene TRBJ2-7; D perhaps matches TRBD2 (5 bases). Germline V gives CDR1 MNHNS, CDR2 SASEGT. The germline V and J ends were trimmed by 0 bases and 2 bases, with 14 bases remaining between them. The CDR3 is made up of 16 amino acids. The CDR3: CASSEAPRGRAYEQYF. Here the CDR3 DNA reads TGTGCCAGCAGTGAAGCGCCCCGCGGGCGAGCCTACGAGCAGTACTTC.

The table lists this clone with a few counts. The chain links TRBV5-1 to TRBJ1-2; TRBD1 is a possible D gene (5 bases). Germline-derived CDR1 and CDR2 are SGHRS and YFSETQ. Trimming took off 3 bases at V and 0 bases at J, with 9 bases between the two ends. The CDR3 has 14 residues. Here the CDR3 DNA reads TGCGCCAGCAGCTCGGACACTGCTAACTATGGCTACACCTTC. Translated: CASSSDTANYGYTF.

The V and J genes are TRBV5-1 and TRBJ2-5, with D hard to call. Trimming took 1 base from V and 5 from J, leaving 6 bases between them. The CDR3 has 12 residues. Looked up from germline, CDR1 is SGHRS and CDR2 is YFSETQ. The CDR3 here is CASSLFQETQYF. CDR3 in DNA: TGCGCCAGCAGCTTGTTTCAGGAGACCCAGTACTTC.